What follows are 16 T cell receptor beta chains derived from one specimen sequenced in a study of glioma-infiltrating T cells (dated by TCRdb to between 2015 and 2016). Sequencing used an Illumina MiSeq. TCR alpha and beta CDR3 regions were amplified with the iRepertoire nested amplicon-rescue multiplex PCR (arm-PCR) platform from RNA. Through fastp at Q25 and MiXCR, TCRdb rebuilt clones from the public reads, retaining in-frame beta chains. Rows matching on CDR3 protein sequence are summarized as one entry with the most common DNA and genes. Here the sample has 160,000 or so distinct CDR3 sequences; under 55% occur a single time. The top ten clonotypes cover around 5% of the sample. Sequencing was performed on glioma tissue, nonneoplastic brain tissue, or PBMCs (not recorded which). The receptors originated from a human donor with low-grade glioma or glioblastoma, undergoing nonglioma brain surgery, or in good health (not recorded which).

Worth noting for this clonotype: A read error may be the cause here, since a much bigger clone is one base away. This chain connects TRBV25-1 to TRBJ2-5; either TRBD1 or TRBD2 may supply D (5 bases each). Germline V gene sequence: CDR1 MGHDK, CDR2 SYGVNS. This CDR3 spans 15 amino acids. CDR3 in amino acids: CASSDPSPGQETKYF. Here the CDR3 DNA reads TGTGCCAGCAGTGACCCTTCCCCGGGGCAAGAGACCAAGTACTTC.

This clonotype was observed a handful of times. J is TRBJ1-3 and V is TRBV5-1, with a possible D match to TRBD1 (5 bases). Trimming took 4 bases from V and 4 from J, leaving 12 bases between them. Looked up from germline, CDR1 is SGHRS and CDR2 is YFSETQ. The length of the CDR3 is 14 residues. The CDR3 here is CASSVAGTGNTIYF. CDR3 DNA sequence: TGCGCCAGCAGCGTGGCAGGGACGGGAAACACCATATATTTT.

This clonotype appeared once. Being one base from a much bigger clone, this may be a read error. The V gene is TRBV7-2, the J gene TRBJ2-5; D not resolved. Germline lookup yields CDR1 SGHTA and CDR2 FQGNSA. The CDR3 runs 12 residues. CDR3 sequence (DNA): TGTGCCAGCAGCTTAGTCCAAGAGGCCCAGTACTTC. Protein: CASSLVQEAQYF. Variable domain in full (rest from reference TRBV7-2 and TRBJ2-5): GAGVSQSPSNKVTEKGKDVELRCDPISGHTALYWYRQSLGQGLEFLIYFQGNSAPDKSGLPSDRFSAERTGGSVSTLTIQRTQQEDSAVYLCASSLVQEAQYFGPGTRLLVL.

This clonotype occurred many times. V gene TRBV27 combines with J gene TRBJ2-1; D is perhaps TRBD2 (5 bases). Germline V gene lookup returns CDR1 MNHEY and CDR2 SMNVEV (reference sequence). The CDR3 consists of 15 residues. V was pared by 6 bases and J by 1 base, with 13 bases between. The CDR3 DNA reads TGTGCCAGCAGGAGCGGCCGCTCATCCTACAATGAGCAGTTCTTC. This sequence encodes CASRSGRSSYNEQFF.

To note about this clonotype: Given a much more abundant clone one base away, this may be a read error. The chain is built from TRBV20-1 and TRBJ1-1, with no clear D. The ends were cut back, 4 bases at V and 9 bases at J, with 24 bases in the middle. The length of the CDR3 is 15 residues. The V gene's germline CDR1 is DFQATT and CDR2 SNEGSKA (reference sequence). CDR3 residues: CSAIGVAGPGSKAFF. CDR3 DNA sequence: TGCAGTGCTATCGGGGTCGCAGGTCCCGGTAGTAAAGCTTTCTTT.

As concerns this clonotype: A much more abundant neighbour one base away suggests this may be a read error. Here the CDR3 omits its conserved ending phenylalanine or tryptophan, so a read error is the likely source. V usage is TRBV28 and J usage is TRBJ2-7; 8 nucleotides align to TRBD1. The CDR3 has 13 residues. The germline gives CDR1 MDHEN, CDR2 SYDVKM. The J segment lost 6 bases and the V segment lost 5 bases, leaving 6 bases of the junction unmatched. This CDR3 reads CASSPLTGGEQYY. In DNA, the CDR3 is TGTGCCAGCAGTCCTCTCACAGGGGGCGAGCAGTACTAC.

The V and J genes are TRBV19 and TRBJ2-2; TRBD2 agrees at 10 bases. There are 15 residues in the CDR3. Trimming removed 7 bases from V and 7 bases from J; junction bases left unmatched: 9. Per the germline V gene, CDR1 is LNHDA and CDR2 is SQIVND (reference sequence). This chain's CDR3 is CASNRLAGVGGELFF. CDR3 in DNA: TGTGCCAGTAATCGGCTAGCGGGAGTCGGCGGGGAGCTGTTTTTT. Based on the CDR3 plus reference TRBV19 and TRBJ2-2, the full variable domain is DGGITQSPKYLFRKEGQNVTLSCEQNLNHDAMYWYRQDPGQGLRLIYYSQIVNDFQKGDIAEGYSVSREKKESFPLTVTSAQKNPTAFYLCASNRLAGVGGELFFGEGSRLTVL.

V and J are TRBV4-1 and TRBJ1-6; D not certain. The germline CDR1 and CDR2 sequences are MGHRA and YSYEKL. The germline V and J ends were trimmed by 0 bases and 8 bases, with 14 bases remaining between them. CDR3 length equals 16 residues. This CDR3 is CASSQESERRDSPLHF. In DNA form, the CDR3 reads TGCGCCAGCAGCCAAGAATCGGAACGCAGAGATTCACCCCTCCACTTT.

To note about this clonotype: Just one base apart from a much larger clone, this may be a read error. The CDR3 ends on some other residue instead of the conserved phenylalanine or tryptophan, so this is likely a read error. This chain joins TRBV24-1 and TRBJ2-1; 10 bases are shared with TRBD2. The V and J ends lost 4 bases and 7 bases, in that order; junction bases with no gene match: 9. Germline lookup yields CDR1 KGHDR and CDR2 SFDVKD. The CDR3 spans 16 residues. The CDR3: CATSDPGPSGSNEQFL. CDR3 DNA sequence: TGTGCCACCAGTGACCCAGGGCCTAGCGGGAGTAATGAGCAGTTCTTA.

This clonotype was seen more than once but under ten times. The chain recombines TRBV11-2 with TRBJ2-5; TRBD2 is a possible D gene (5 bases). Trimming took 6 bases from V and 5 from J, leaving 19 bases between them. The CDR3 consists of 15 residues. Per the germline V gene, CDR1 is SGHAT and CDR2 is FQNNGV. CDR3 in DNA: TGTGCCAGCAGTACAGTTGGAGGAGGTATGGAGACCCAGTACTTC. Its protein product is CASSTVGGGMETQYF.

Ten or more counts support this clonotype. The chain employs TRBV3-1 and TRBJ1-1, with D possibly being TRBD1 (6 bases). The CDR3 length is 11 residues. Germline lookup yields CDR1 LGHDT and CDR2 YNNKEL (reference sequence). Trimming removed 4 bases from V and 8 bases from J, with 8 bases in between. Written as DNA, the CDR3 is TGTGCCAGCAGCCCCGGGACAGAAGCTTTCTTT. Its protein is CASSPGTEAFF.

About this clonotype itself: Just one base apart from a much larger clone, this may be a read error. This rearrangement joins TRBV28 to TRBJ2-3; TRBD2 agrees at 12 bases. The junction had 6 bases not matched to a gene; V was cut back by 6 bases and J by 5 bases. Per germline, CDR1 MDHEN and CDR2 SYDVKM. This CDR3 is built from 15 residues. This chain's CDR3 is CASRRTSGIKDTQYF. The CDR3 DNA is TGTGCCAGCAGGAGGACTAGCGGGATAAAAGATACGCAGTATTTT.

This clonotype was found many times. The V gene is TRBV25-1, the J gene TRBJ1-2; D not certain. The CDR3 is 15 amino acids. V dropped 1 base and J dropped 3 bases, with 12 bases sitting between them. Per germline, CDR1 MGHDK and CDR2 SYGVNS. CDR3 in amino acids: CASSESDWVDYGYTF. In DNA form, the CDR3 reads TGTGCCAGCAGTGAATCTGACTGGGTGGACTATGGCTACACCTTC.

This clonotype has a single count. This clone may be a read error of a much larger clone one base away. This chain connects TRBV6-1 to TRBJ1-2; D perhaps matches TRBD1 (5 bases). Germline CDR1 MNHNS, CDR2 SASEGT. Trimming removed 10 bases at V and 8 bases at J, with 23 bases between. The length of the CDR3 is 14 residues. The CDR3 loop reads CATTYMVGPGGYTF. The CDR3 DNA sequence: TGTGCCACCACGTACATGGTGGGACCTGGAGGCTACACCTTC.

Comment on this clonotype: The CDR3 ends on some other residue instead of the conserved phenylalanine or tryptophan, so this is likely a read error. The J gene is TRBJ2-5, the V gene TRBV6-5; D is perhaps TRBD1 (7 bases). This CDR3 is built from 16 residues. The V end lost 8 bases, the J end lost 5 bases, and 24 bases lay between the germline ends. From germline, CDR1 is MNHEY and CDR2 SVGAGI. The CDR3 loop is CASGEGGRGKYETQYL. CDR3 nucleotides: TGTGCCAGCGGTGAAGGGGGCCGCGGGAAGTACGAGACCCAGTACTTG.

This clonotype turned up a few times. The J gene is TRBJ1-2, the V gene TRBV7-9; D gene ambiguous. V was trimmed by 0 bases and J by 7 bases, leaving 15 bases between them. The V gene's germline CDR1 is SEHNR and CDR2 FQNEAQ (reference sequence). The CDR3 contains 15 residues. The chain's CDR3 is CASSLAASGGPGYTF. In DNA form, the CDR3 reads TGTGCCAGCAGCTTAGCGGCTTCAGGAGGTCCTGGCTACACCTTC.